These 9 T cell receptor beta chains share one sample of origin, sequenced in a study of shared clonotypes between healthy human individuals. The method was immunoSEQ multiplex PCR; TCRdb's version includes in-frame clones alone and lacks a portion of them. The table has millions of clones, approximately 93% seen once; the top ten hold about 0.39%. The sample comprised naive CD4+ T cells from PBMCs. Subset specified: CD45RA+ positively selected. These receptors were taken from a man in his late teens or twenties in good health. Some clones in this sample may be carry-over from other donors' samples.

This chain's CDR3 is CASRIGANGYTF. Written as DNA, the CDR3 is TGTGCCAGCAGGATCGGAGCCAACGGCTACACCTTC. The V gene is TRBV2, the J gene TRBJ1-2; no clear D gene. Germline CDR1 reads SNHLY; CDR2 reads FYNNEI. Deletions cut 6 bases from V and 8 bases from J, with 13 bases between. The CDR3 is 12 amino acids.

The chain combines TRBV19 with TRBJ1-4, with D maybe TRBD1 (6 bases). V lost 5 bases to trimming and J lost 0 bases, with 10 bases between them. The CDR3 is 15 amino acids. Per germline, CDR1 LNHDA and CDR2 SQIVND (reference sequence). CDR3: CASSFRTATNEKLFF. The DNA for the CDR3 is TGTGCCAGTAGTTTTAGGACAGCAACTAATGAAAAACTGTTTTTT. Full variable domain (remainder filled in from reference TRBV19 and TRBJ1-4): DGGITQSPKYLFRKEGQNVTLSCEQNLNHDAMYWYRQDPGQGLRLIYYSQIVNDFQKGDIAEGYSVSREKKESFPLTVTSAQKNPTAFYLCASSFRTATNEKLFFGSGTQLSVL.

CDR3 residues: CASSDTGTPNEQFF. CDR3 nucleotide sequence: TGTGCCAGCAGCGATACCGGGACTCCGAATGAGCAGTTCTTC. V and J are TRBV9 and TRBJ2-1, with D tentatively TRBD2 (6 bases). Trimming took off 3 bases at V and 7 bases at J, with 14 bases between the two ends. The germline gives CDR1 SGDLS, CDR2 YYNGEE. This CDR3 has 14 residues.

V gene TRBV5-4 combines with J gene TRBJ1-3, with unresolved D. V gave up 9 bases and J gave up 0 bases, with 10 bases separating them. The CDR3 extends over 13 amino acids. Germline-derived CDR1 and CDR2 are SGHNT and YYREEE (reference sequence). The CDR3 region is CATRLFSGNTIYF. CDR3 sequence (DNA): TGTGCCACGAGACTTTTCTCTGGAAACACCATATATTTT. The complete variable domain, with remaining parts taken from reference TRBV5-4 and TRBJ1-3, reads ETGVTQSPTHLIKTRGQQVTLRCSSQSGHNTVSWYQQALGQGPQFIFQYYREEENGRGNFPPRFSGLQFPNYSSELNVNALELDDSALYLCATRLFSGNTIYFGEGSWLTVV.

The chain is built from TRBV15 and TRBJ2-5; D might be TRBD2 (5 bases). Germline CDR1 and CDR2: LNHNV and YYDKDF (reference sequence). Trimming left V 8 bases short and J 6 bases short, with 13 bases between. The CDR3 extends over 12 amino acids. In DNA form, the CDR3 reads TGTGCCACCGGGAGCACGGGAAAGACCCAGTACTTC. It yields the protein CATGSTGKTQYF.

The V call is TRBV18, the J call TRBJ1-4, with a weak D call TRBD1 (6 bases). The CDR3 covers 14 residues. Germline V CDR1 and CDR2: KGHSH, LQKENI. The germline V and J ends were trimmed by 2 bases and 6 bases, with 10 bases remaining between them. The CDR3 sequence: CASSPDRLYEKLFF. The CDR3, as DNA: TGTGCCAGCTCACCAGACAGGCTTTATGAAAAACTGTTTTTT.

The chain is built from TRBV7-9 and TRBJ1-5, with no clear D. Trimming left V 2 bases short and J 4 bases short, with 15 bases between. The CDR3 spans 16 residues. The germline V gene has CDR1 SEHNR and CDR2 FQNEAQ (reference sequence). The DNA for the CDR3 is TGTGCCAGCAGCTTAACGGAGGACGTGTGGAATCAGCCCCAGCATTTT. Translated, it gives CASSLTEDVWNQPQHF.

This sequence joins TRBV27 and TRBJ2-3, with 8 bases aligning to TRBD2. The CDR3 consists of 16 residues. CDR1 is MNHEY and CDR2 is SMNVEV in the germline V gene (reference sequence). J was trimmed by 5 bases and V by 6 bases; bases with no gene match: 13. The CDR3 region has the DNA TGTGCCAGCAGCCGAGGGACTAGAGGTCGGATAGATACGCAGTATTTT. Protein: CASSRGTRGRIDTQYF.

The rearrangement joins TRBV11-2 to TRBJ2-1, with 8 positions matching TRBD2. The junction had 9 bases not matched to a gene; V was cut back by 1 base and J by 7 bases. This CDR3 has 16 amino acids. From germline, CDR1 is SGHAT and CDR2 FQNNGV. CDR3: CASSLVLAGIGNEQFF. The CDR3 DNA follows: TGTGCCAGCAGCTTAGTATTAGCGGGAATAGGAAATGAGCAGTTCTTC. Using reference TRBV11-2 and TRBJ2-1 for the parts outside the CDR3, the full variable domain is EAGVAQSPRYKIIEKRQSVAFWCNPISGHATLYWYQQILGQGPKLLIQFQNNGVVDDSQLPKDRFSAERLKGVDSTLKIQPAKLEDSAVYLCASSLVLAGIGNEQFFGPGTRLTVL.